Below, 13 T cell receptor beta chains from the same sample are listed, as sequenced in a study of T cells after yellow fever vaccination. From the 5' RACE reads, TCRdb called clonotypes with MiXCR, one entry per CDR3 protein. The table lists around 590,000 distinct CDR3 sequences, 9% to 15% of them singletons. Sample: PBMCs, taken on the day of the yellow fever booster vaccination. These receptors were collected from a man aged 25-45 years who received the YFV17D yellow fever vaccine.

The sample holds many counts of this clonotype. The chain carries TRBV12-3 or TRBV12-4 and TRBJ2-7, with 9 bases that match TRBD1. This CDR3 comprises 14 residues. The V gene end was trimmed by 3 bases and the J gene end by 3 bases; junction bases not matched to a gene: 3. The DNA for the CDR3 is TGTGCCAGCAGTTTGGGACAGGGTGTCTACGAGCAGTACTTC. Translation: CASSLGQGVYEQYF.

This clonotype was recorded a few times. The CDR3 DNA reads TGTGCCAGCAGCTCACCAAGCACCGGGGAGCTGTTTTTT. The encoded protein is CASSSPSTGELFF. The chain couples TRBV7-8 to TRBJ2-2; D not certain. Looked up from germline, CDR1 is SGHVS and CDR2 is FQNEAQ. This CDR3 is 13 amino acids long. The ends were cut back, 4 bases at V and 4 bases at J, with 7 bases in the middle.

The sample holds a few counts of this clonotype. This sequence joins TRBV5-1 and TRBJ2-5; 8 bases map to TRBD1. This CDR3 has 15 residues. The germline CDR1 and CDR2 sequences are SGHRS and YFSETQ. The ends lost 4 bases at V and 5 bases at J; junction bases unmatched: 10. The CDR3 bases are TGCGCCAGCAGCATCAGGGGGCCCTTTTTGGAGACCCAGTACTTC. Its translation is CASSIRGPFLETQYF.

With respect to this clonotype: The junction differs from germline at one of its ends, possibly a read error. V and J are TRBV3-1 and TRBJ2-1; weak D call: TRBD2 (6 bases). The germline gives CDR1 LGHDT, CDR2 YNNKEL (reference sequence). The CDR3 consists of 16 residues. CDR3 amino acids: CASSPADYGPYNEPFF. DNA of the CDR3: TGTGCCAGCAGCCCCGCGGACTATGGCCCTTACAATGAGCCGTTCTTC.

This clonotype was counted ten times or more. V and J are TRBV7-3 and TRBJ2-1; D is undetermined. Looked up from germline, CDR1 is SGHTA and CDR2 is FQGTGA. The V end was cut by 4 bases, the J end by 8 bases, with 18 bases between. The CDR3 sequence is 15 residues long. Here the CDR3 DNA reads TGTGCCAGCAGCTCGAGGAGAGTTGACGTCCATGAGCAGTTCTTC. It yields the protein CASSSRRVDVHEQFF.

The J gene is TRBJ1-5, the V gene TRBV7-2; D ambiguous. The CDR3 extends over 16 amino acids. V was shortened by 5 bases and J by 4 bases, with 18 bases between the two germline ends. Germline values: CDR1 SGHTA, CDR2 FQGNSA. The CDR3: CASSPGGPEMNQPQHF. The CDR3, as DNA: TGTGCCAGCAGCCCCGGCGGTCCGGAGATGAATCAGCCCCAGCATTTT. The full variable domain, rest sourced from reference TRBV7-2 and TRBJ1-5, is GAGVSQSPSNKVTEKGKDVELRCDPISGHTALYWYRQSLGQGLEFLIYFQGNSAPDKSGLPSDRFSAERTGGSVSTLTIQRTQQEDSAVYLCASSPGGPEMNQPQHFGDGTRLSIL.

The sample holds many counts of this clonotype. J is TRBJ2-1 and V is TRBV7-2; 10 bases match TRBD2. V lost 1 base to trimming and J lost 8 bases; unmatched junction nucleotides: 5. There are 15 residues in the CDR3. Germline V gene lookup returns CDR1 SGHTA and CDR2 FQGNSA. The CDR3 sequence: CASSLGLAGRDEQFF. CDR3 in DNA: TGTGCCAGCAGCTTAGGACTAGCGGGTAGAGATGAGCAGTTCTTC.

This clonotype has just a few counts. The genes are TRBV5-5 and TRBJ1-5, with TRBD1 as a possible D gene (6 bases). Germline-derived CDR1 and CDR2 are SGHKS and YYEKEE (reference sequence). This CDR3 region has 15 residues. The V gene lost 4 bases and the J gene lost 1 base, with 12 bases spanning the gap. The CDR3 coding sequence is TGTGCCAGCAGCGTGACAGGCCGGAGCAATCAGCCCCAGCATTTT. It codes for CASSVTGRSNQPQHF. Full variable domain (remainder filled in from reference TRBV5-5 and TRBJ1-5): DAGVTQSPTHLIKTRGQQVTLRCSPISGHKSVSWYQQVLGQGPQFIFQYYEKEERGRGNFPDRFSARQFPNYSSELNVNALLLGDSALYLCASSVTGRSNQPQHFGDGTRLSIL.

This sequence joins TRBV5-1 and TRBJ2-5; D uncertain. V lost 3 bases, J lost 3 bases, and 12 bases lay in between. Germline V CDR1 and CDR2: SGHRS, YFSETQ. The CDR3 is 14 residues long. CDR3 sequence reads: CASSSSAAEETQYF. CDR3 bases: TGCGCCAGCAGCTCTTCCGCGGCGGAAGAGACCCAGTACTTC.

This clonotype came up a few times. The rearrangement uses TRBV5-1 and TRBJ2-1; 7 nucleotides align to TRBD1. The CDR3 covers 17 residues. Germline CDR1 and CDR2: SGHRS and YFSETQ. Trimming took 5 bases from V and 6 from J; bases not matched to a gene: 17. CDR3 region: CASRRRQGSPNPNEQFF. The DNA for the CDR3 is TGCGCCAGCAGGCGACGACAGGGTTCTCCAAACCCCAATGAGCAGTTCTTC.

The rearrangement uses TRBV7-8 and TRBJ1-5, with D possibly TRBD1 on 6 matching bases. V lost 8 bases and J lost 3, with 11 bases in between. The CDR3 consists of 13 residues. Germline-derived CDR1 and CDR2 are SGHVS and FQNEAQ. CDR3 sequence (DNA): TGTGCCAGCGGAGGACAGAACAATCAGCCCCAGCATTTT. It yields the protein CASGGQNNQPQHF.

In its sample, this clonotype was seen many times. V gene TRBV5-1 combines with J gene TRBJ2-1, with 13 nucleotides matching TRBD2. Germline trimming cut 2 bases from V and 7 bases from J; bases unmatched to any gene: 9. The CDR3 is 17 amino acids. The germline gives CDR1 SGHRS, CDR2 YFSETQ. CDR3 sequence reads: CASSLLRTSGSRNEQFF. As DNA, the CDR3 is TGCGCCAGCAGCTTACTCAGGACTAGCGGGAGTAGGAATGAGCAGTTCTTC.

This clonotype was counted once. The V call is TRBV28, the J call TRBJ2-1, with 10 bases that match TRBD2. Germline V CDR1 and CDR2: MDHEN, SYDVKM. This CDR3 has 16 residues. V lost 1 base to trimming and J lost 7 bases; unmatched junction nucleotides: 7. The CDR3 DNA reads as TGTGCCAGCAGTTTATCCTGGAGCGGGAGGGGGAATGAGCAGTTCTTC. Translated, it gives CASSLSWSGRGNEQFF.